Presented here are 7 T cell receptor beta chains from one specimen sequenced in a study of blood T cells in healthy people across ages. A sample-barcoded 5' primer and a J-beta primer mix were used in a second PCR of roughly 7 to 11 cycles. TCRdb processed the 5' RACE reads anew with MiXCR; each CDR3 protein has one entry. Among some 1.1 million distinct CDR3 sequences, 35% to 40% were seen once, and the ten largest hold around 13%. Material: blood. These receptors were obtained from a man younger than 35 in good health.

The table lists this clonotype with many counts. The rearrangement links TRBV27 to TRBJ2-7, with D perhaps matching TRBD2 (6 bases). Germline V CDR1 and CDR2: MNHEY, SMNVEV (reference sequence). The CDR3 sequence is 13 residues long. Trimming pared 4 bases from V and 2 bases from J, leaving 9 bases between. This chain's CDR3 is CASSSRGAYEQYF. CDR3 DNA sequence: TGTGCCAGCAGTTCCCGCGGGGCCTACGAGCAGTACTTC.

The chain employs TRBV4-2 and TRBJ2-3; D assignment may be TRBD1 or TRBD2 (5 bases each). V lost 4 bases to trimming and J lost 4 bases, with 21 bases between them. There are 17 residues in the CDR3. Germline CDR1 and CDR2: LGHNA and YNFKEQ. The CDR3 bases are TGTGCCAGCAGCCTAGAACCGGGGCAGGGATTTTCAGATACGCAGTATTTT. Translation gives CASSLEPGQGFSDTQYF.

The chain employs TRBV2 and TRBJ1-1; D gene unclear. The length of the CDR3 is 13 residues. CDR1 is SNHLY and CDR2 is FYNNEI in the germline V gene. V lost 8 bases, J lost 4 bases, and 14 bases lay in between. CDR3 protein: CASGVVGTTEAFF. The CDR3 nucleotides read TGTGCCAGCGGTGTAGTGGGAACCACTGAAGCTTTCTTT.

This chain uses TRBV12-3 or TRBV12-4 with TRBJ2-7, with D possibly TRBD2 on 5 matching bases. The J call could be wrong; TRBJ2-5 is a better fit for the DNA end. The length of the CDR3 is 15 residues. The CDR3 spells CASSSPGLRGQTQYF. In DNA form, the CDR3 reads TGTGCCAGCAGTTCGCCCGGACTTCGTGGACAGACCCAGTACTTC.

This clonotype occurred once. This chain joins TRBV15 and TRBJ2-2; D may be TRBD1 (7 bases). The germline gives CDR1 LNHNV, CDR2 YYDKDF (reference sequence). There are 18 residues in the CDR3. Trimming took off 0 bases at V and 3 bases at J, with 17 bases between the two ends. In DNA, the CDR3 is TGTGCCACCAGCAGAGATTACGGGGGACAGAGCGACACCGGGGAGCTGTTTTTT. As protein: CATSRDYGGQSDTGELFF.

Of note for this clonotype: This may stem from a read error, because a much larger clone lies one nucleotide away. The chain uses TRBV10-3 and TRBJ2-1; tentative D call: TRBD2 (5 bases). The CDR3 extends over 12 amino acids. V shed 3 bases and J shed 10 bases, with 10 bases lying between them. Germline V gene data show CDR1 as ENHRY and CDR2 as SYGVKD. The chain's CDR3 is CAISDGDYEQFF. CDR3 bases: TGTGCCATCAGTGATGGAGACTACGAGCAGTTCTTC.

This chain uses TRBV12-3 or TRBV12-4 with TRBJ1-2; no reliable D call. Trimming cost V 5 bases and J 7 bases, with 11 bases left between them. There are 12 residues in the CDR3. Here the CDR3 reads CASSAGRVGYTF. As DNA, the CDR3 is TGTGCCAGCAGTGCCGGACGGGTTGGCTACACCTTC.